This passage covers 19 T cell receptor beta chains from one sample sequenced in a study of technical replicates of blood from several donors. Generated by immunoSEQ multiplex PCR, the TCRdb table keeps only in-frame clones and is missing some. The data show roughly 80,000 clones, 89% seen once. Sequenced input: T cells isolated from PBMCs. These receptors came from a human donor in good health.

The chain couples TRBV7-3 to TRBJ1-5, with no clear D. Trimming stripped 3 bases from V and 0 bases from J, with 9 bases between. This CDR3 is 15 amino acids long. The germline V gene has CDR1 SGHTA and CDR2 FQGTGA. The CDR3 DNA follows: TGTGCCAGCAGCTTGTTAGCGAATAGCAATCAGCCCCAGCATTTT. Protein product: CASSLLANSNQPQHF.

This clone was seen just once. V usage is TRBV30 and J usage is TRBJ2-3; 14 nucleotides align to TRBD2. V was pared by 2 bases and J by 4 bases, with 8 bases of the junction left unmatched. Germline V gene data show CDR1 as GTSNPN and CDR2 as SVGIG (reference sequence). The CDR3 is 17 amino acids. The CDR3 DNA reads TGTGCCTGGAGTAGTGTAGGGACTAGCGGGAGTGCAGATACGCAGTATTTT. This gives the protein CAWSSVGTSGSADTQYF.

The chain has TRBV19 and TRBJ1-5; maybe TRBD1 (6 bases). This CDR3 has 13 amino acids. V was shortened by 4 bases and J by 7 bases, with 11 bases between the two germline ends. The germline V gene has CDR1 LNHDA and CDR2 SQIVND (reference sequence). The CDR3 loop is CASSNVGAQPQHF. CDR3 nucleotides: TGTGCCAGTAGTAACGTGGGGGCCCAGCCCCAGCATTTT.

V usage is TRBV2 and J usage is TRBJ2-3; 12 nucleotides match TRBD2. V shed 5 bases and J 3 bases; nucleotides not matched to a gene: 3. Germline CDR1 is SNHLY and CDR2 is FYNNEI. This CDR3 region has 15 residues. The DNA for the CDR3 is TGTGCCAGCAGTAAACTAGCGGGAGGTACAGATACGCAGTATTTT. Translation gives CASSKLAGGTDTQYF.

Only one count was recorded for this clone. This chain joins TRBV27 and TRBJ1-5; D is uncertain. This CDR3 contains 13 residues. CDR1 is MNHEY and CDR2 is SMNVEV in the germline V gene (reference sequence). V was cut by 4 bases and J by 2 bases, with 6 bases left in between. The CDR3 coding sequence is TGTGCCAGCAGTTACAACGGCAATCAGCCCCAGCATTTT. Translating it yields CASSYNGNQPQHF.

CDR3 sequence: CASRSTIYEQYF. The DNA for the CDR3 is TGTGCCAGCAGGTCTACTATTTACGAGCAGTACTTC. V is TRBV6-6 and J is TRBJ2-7; the D is unclear. This CDR3 contains 12 residues. Trimming cost V 6 bases and J 4 bases, with 10 bases left between them. Germline lookup yields CDR1 MNHNY and CDR2 SVGAGI (reference sequence).

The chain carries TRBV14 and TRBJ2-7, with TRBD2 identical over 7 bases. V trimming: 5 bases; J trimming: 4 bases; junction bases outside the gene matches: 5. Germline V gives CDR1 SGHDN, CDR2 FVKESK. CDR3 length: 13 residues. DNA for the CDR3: TGTGCCAGCAGCAACTACGGGAGGTACGAGCAGTACTTC. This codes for CASSNYGRYEQYF.

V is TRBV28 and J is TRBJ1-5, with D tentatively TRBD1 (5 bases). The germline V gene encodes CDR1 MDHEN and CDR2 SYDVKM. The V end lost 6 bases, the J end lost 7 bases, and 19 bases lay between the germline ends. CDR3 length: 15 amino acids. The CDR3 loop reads CASSPVFRGGQPQHF. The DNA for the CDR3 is TGTGCCAGCAGCCCCGTTTTTAGGGGTGGACAGCCCCAGCATTTT. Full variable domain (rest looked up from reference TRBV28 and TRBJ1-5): DVKVTQSSRYLVKRTGEKVFLECVQDMDHENMFWYRQDPGLGLRLIYFSYDVKMKEKGDIPEGYSVSREKKERFSLILESASTNQTSMYLCASSPVFRGGQPQHFGDGTRLSIL.

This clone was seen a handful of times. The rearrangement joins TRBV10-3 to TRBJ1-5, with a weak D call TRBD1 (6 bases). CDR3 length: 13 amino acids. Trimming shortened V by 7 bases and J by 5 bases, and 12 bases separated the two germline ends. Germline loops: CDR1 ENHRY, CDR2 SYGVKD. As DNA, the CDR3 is TGTGCCATCACCACAGGGAGAGATCAGCCCCAGCATTTT. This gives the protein CAITTGRDQPQHF.

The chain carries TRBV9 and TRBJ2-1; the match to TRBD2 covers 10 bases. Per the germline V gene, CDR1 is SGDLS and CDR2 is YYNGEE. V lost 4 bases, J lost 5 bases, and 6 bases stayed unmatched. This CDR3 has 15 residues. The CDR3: CASSYSGRPDNEQFF. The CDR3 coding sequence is TGTGCCAGCAGCTATAGCGGGAGGCCCGACAATGAGCAGTTCTTC.

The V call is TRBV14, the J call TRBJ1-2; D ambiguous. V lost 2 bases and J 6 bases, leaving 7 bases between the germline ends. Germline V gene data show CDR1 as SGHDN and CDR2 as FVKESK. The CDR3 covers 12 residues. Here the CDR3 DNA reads TGTGCCAGCAGCCAAACGGGGAATGGCTACACCTTC. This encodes CASSQTGNGYTF.

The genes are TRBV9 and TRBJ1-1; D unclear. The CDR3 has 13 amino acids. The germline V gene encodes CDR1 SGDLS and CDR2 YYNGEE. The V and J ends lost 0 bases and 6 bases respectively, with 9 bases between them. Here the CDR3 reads CASSVAQSPEAFF. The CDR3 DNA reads TGTGCCAGCAGCGTAGCACAGAGCCCTGAAGCTTTCTTT.

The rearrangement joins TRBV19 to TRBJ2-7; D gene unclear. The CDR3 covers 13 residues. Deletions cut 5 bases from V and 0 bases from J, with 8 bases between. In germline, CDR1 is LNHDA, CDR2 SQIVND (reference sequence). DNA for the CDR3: TGTGCCAGTAGTCTTAAGCACTCCTACGAGCAGTACTTC. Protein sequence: CASSLKHSYEQYF.

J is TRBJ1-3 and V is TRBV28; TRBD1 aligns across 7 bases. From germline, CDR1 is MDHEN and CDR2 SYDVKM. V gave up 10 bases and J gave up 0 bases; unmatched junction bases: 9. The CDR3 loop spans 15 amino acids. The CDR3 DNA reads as TGTGCCATCAGCCCGACAGGGAGCTCTGGAAACACCATATATTTT. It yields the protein CAISPTGSSGNTIYF.

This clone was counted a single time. CDR3 nucleotide sequence: TGCGCCAGCAGCTTAGGTGGGCCAAGCACAGATACGCAGTATTTT. It is translated as CASSLGGPSTDTQYF. V is TRBV5-1 and J is TRBJ2-3; D remains ambiguous. Germline CDR1 SGHRS, CDR2 YFSETQ. The CDR3 runs 15 residues. Trimming shortened V by 2 bases and J by 0 bases, and 10 bases separated the two germline ends. Using reference TRBV5-1 and TRBJ2-3 for the parts outside the CDR3, the full variable domain is KAGVTQTPRYLIKTRGQQVTLSCSPISGHRSVSWYQQTPGQGLQFLFEYFSETQRNKGNFPGRFSGRQFSNSRSEMNVSTLELGDSALYLCASSLGGPSTDTQYFGPGTRLTVL.

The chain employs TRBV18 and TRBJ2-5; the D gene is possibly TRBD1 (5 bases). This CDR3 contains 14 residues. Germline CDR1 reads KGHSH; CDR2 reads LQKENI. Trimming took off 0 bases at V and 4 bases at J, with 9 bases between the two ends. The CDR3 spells CASSPPSGAETQYF. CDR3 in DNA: TGTGCCAGCTCACCACCATCTGGGGCAGAGACCCAGTACTTC.

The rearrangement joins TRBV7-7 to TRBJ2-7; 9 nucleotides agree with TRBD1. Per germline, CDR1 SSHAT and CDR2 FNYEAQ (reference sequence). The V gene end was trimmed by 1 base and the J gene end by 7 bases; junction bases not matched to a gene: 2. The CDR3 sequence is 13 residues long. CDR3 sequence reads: CASSLGTGDEQYF. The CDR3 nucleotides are TGTGCCAGCAGCTTAGGGACAGGGGATGAGCAGTACTTC.

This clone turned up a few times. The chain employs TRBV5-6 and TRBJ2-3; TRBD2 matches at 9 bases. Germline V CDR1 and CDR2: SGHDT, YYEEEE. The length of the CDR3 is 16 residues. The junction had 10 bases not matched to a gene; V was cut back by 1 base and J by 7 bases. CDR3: CASSLFQAASGNTQYF. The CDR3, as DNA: TGTGCCAGCAGCTTGTTCCAGGCGGCTAGCGGGAATACGCAGTATTTT.

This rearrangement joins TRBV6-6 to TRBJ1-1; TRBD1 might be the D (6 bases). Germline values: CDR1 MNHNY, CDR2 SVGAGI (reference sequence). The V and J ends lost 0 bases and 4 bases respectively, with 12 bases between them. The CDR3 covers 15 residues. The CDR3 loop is CASSYSEGGSTEAFF. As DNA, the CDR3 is TGTGCCAGCAGTTACTCTGAGGGGGGGAGCACTGAAGCTTTCTTT.